These T cell receptor beta chains were read from a single sample in a study of identical twins. Each CDR3 protein is one row after TCRdb ran MiXCR on the 5' RACE reads. The sample contains around 250,000 distinct CDR3 sequences, about 13% of which appear only once. This sample was shared with a second study, whose subject was yellow fever vaccine responses in identical twins.

Sequencing was carried out using memory (CD45RO+) T cells sorted from blood. All receptors derive from a woman aged 18-35 years in good health. The CDR3 runs from the conserved cysteine through the conserved F or W. Fields, in order: J gene, D gene, V gene, clone size, CDR3 DNA, CDR3 protein. A D gene is named only where the DNA matches it firmly. Size values are once, few and many counts, or a class for expanded clones, and some rows have none.

TRBJ2-5	TRBD2	TRBV7-8	few	TGTGCCAGCAGCTTAGCTAGCGGGAGCGTTGGAGAGACCCAGTACTTC	CASSLASGSVGETQYF
TRBJ2-1	TRBD1	TRBV5-1	few	TGCGCCAGCAGCTTGAGGGGGGACAGGGGGCACAATGAGCAGTTCTTC	CASSLRGDRGHNEQFF
TRBJ1-6	.	TRBV5-1	.	TGCGCCAGCACCACGGCGGAGGGCTCACCCCTCCACTTT	CASTTAEGSPLHF
TRBJ1-2	TRBD1	TRBV5-4	.	TGTGCCAGCAGCACCGGAGGGGGCGCCATTAGTAACTATGGCTACACCTTC	CASSTGGGAISNYGYTF
TRBJ2-1	TRBD2	TRBV5-6	few	TGTGCCAGCAGCTTGATGGTAGGGGAGGGCAATGAGCAGTTCTTC	CASSLMVGEGNEQFF
TRBJ2-1	TRBD2	TRBV7-2	few	TGTGCCAGCAGCTTAGACGGCGGGAGAAAGTACGTTGAGCAGTTCTTC	CASSLDGGRKYVEQFF
TRBJ2-7	.	TRBV5-1	few	TGCGCCAGCAGCTTCACGCGGGGAGACCTCCGGGGCGAGCAGTACTTC	CASSFTRGDLRGEQYF
TRBJ2-5	TRBD2	TRBV5-1	few	TGCGCCAGCAGCCTGAGTCGAGCGGGACGGGAGACCCAGTACTTC	CASSLSRAGRETQYF
TRBJ1-6	TRBD1	TRBV6-5	few	TGTGCCAGCAGTTATGGGGTCGGGACAGGGGGTTCACCCCTCCACTTT	CASSYGVGTGGSPLHF
TRBJ1-2	TRBD1	TRBV6-6	few	TGTGCCAGCAGTCAACAGGGGAGCTATGGCTACACCTTC	CASSQQGSYGYTF
TRBJ1-2	TRBD1	TRBV7-9	.	TGTGCCAGCGGTCCGACAGGGGGCAACTATGGCTACACCTTC	CASGPTGGNYGYTF
TRBJ1-1	.	TRBV4-3	.	TGCGCCAGCAGCCAAGGACAGAGGAACACTGAAGCTTTCTTT	CASSQGQRNTEAFF
TRBJ2-7	TRBD2	TRBV5-1	few	TGCGCCAGCAGCTTGAACGCGGGGGGCACCTACGAGCAGTACTTC	CASSLNAGGTYEQYF
TRBJ2-7	TRBD2	TRBV27	.	TGTGCCAGCAGAGAACCGGGACTAGCGAGCGAGCAGTACTTC	CASREPGLASEQYF
TRBJ1-1	.	TRBV7-6	few	TGTGCCAGCAGCTTATACATGAACACTGAAGCTTTCTTT	CASSLYMNTEAFF
TRBJ2-5	.	TRBV3-1	once	TGTGCCAGCAGCCAAGGAGTCGGAGCACCGAAGGTAGAGACCCAGTACTTC	CASSQGVGAPKVETQYF
TRBJ1-1	.	TRBV20-1	few	TGCAGTGCCGAGTTTCAGGGTGAGGACACTGAAGCTTTCTTT	CSAEFQGEDTEAFF
TRBJ1-2	.	TRBV5-1	.	TGCGCCAGCAGCTTGGAAAGGCCCAAGGGTGGCTACACCTTC	CASSLERPKGGYTF
TRBJ2-5	TRBD1	TRBV4-3	.	TGCGCCAGCAGCCAAGACCTGAAATCCAGGGGGAGAGGGGAGACCCAGTACTTC	CASSQDLKSRGRGETQYF
TRBJ2-1	TRBD1	TRBV27	.	TGTGCCAGCCGGGGCGCAGGGACAGGGACCTACAATGAGCAGTTCTTC	CASRGAGTGTYNEQFF
TRBJ1-5	.	TRBV15	.	TGTGCCACCAGCAGAGATCCGGGGGGCAATCAGCCCCAGCATTTT	CATSRDPGGNQPQHF
TRBJ2-5	TRBD2	TRBV4-3	many	TGCGCCAGCAGCCTTCTAGCGGGAGCACAAGAGACCCAGTACTTC	CASSLLAGAQETQYF
TRBJ2-5	.	TRBV7-7	.	TGTGCTAGCAGCTTAGAAGGGGTACAAGAGACCCAGTACTTC	CASSLEGVQETQYF
TRBJ1-2	.	TRBV5-1	many	TGCGCCAGCAGCTTGGCCCCGGGCAGGGGTGGGGATGGCTACACCTTC	CASSLAPGRGGDGYTF
TRBJ2-1	.	TRBV2	many	TGTGCCAGCACCGCCGTAACCAGGGGGCAGTTCTTC	CASTAVTRGQFF